A single TCR beta chain is shown here with its context. Its target is not known. Germline V CDR1 and CDR2: DFQATT, SNEGSKA (reference sequence). This CDR3 has 17 amino acids. With 3 bases clipped from V and 7 bases from J, the junction kept 12 bases outside the gene matches. This sample was taken from a study of CD8 T cells in ankylosing spondylitis. Study-level findings and limits: Matched ankylosing spondylitis synovial fluid reportedly contained a significantly enriched population of disease-linked clones. Reactive arthritis synovial fluid and blood previously showed some of these motif variants. Within ankylosing spondylitis blood, a TCR beta motif made up of several highly homologous variants appeared to be characteristic. Clones linked to disease, bearing a CD8+ phenotype, were relatively rare in peripheral blood.

Preparation of TCR beta libraries was done by quantitative 5'-RACE with molecular barcodes. TCRdb reprocessed the 5' RACE reads with MiXCR, giving one entry per CDR3 protein. This table has fewer than 650,000 distinct CDR3 sequences, approximately 11% appearing once. The receptor's source is a male donor with ankylosing spondylitis. Material: blood, either unsorted or a sorted T cell fraction (not recorded which). The chain couples TRBV20-1 to TRBJ2-1; 13 bases fit TRBD2. CDR3: CSASRVTSGRARNEQFF. The CDR3, as DNA: TGCAGTGCTAGTCGAGTAACTAGCGGGAGGGCGAGGAATGAGCAGTTCTTC.